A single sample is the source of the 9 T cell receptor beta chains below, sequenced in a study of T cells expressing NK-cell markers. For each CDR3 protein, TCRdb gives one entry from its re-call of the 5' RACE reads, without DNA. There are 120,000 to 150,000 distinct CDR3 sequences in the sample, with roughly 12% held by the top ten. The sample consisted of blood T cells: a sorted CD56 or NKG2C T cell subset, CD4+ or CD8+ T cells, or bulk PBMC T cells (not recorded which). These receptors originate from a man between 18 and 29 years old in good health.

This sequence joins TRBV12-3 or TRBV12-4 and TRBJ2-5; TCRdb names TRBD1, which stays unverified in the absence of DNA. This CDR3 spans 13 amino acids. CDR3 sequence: CASSTGPLDTQYF.

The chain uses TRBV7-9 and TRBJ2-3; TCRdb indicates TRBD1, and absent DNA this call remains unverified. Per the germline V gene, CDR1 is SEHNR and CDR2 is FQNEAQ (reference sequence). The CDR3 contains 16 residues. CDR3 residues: CASSPRTGANTDTQYF.

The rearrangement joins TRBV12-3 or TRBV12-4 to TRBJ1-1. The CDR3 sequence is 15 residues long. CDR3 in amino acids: CASSEDYGRETEAFF.

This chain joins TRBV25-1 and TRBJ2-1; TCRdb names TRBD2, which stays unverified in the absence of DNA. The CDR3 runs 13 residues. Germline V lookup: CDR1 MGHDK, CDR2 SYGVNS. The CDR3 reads CATGSGRVDEQFF.

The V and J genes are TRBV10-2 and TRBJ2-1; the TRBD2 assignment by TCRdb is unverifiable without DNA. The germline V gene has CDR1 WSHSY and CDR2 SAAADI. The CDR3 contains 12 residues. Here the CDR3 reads CASSPSDNEQFF.

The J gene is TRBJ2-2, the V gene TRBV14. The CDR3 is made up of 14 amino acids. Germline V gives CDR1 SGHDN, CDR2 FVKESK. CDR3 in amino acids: CASSQFFITGELFF.

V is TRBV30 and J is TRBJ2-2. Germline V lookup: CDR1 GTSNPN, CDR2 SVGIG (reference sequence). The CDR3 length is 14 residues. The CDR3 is CAWARFSSTGELFF.

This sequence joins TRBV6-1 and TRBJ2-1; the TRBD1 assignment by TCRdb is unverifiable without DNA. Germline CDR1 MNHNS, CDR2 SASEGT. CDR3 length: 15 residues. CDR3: CASSEDRMYDNEQFF.

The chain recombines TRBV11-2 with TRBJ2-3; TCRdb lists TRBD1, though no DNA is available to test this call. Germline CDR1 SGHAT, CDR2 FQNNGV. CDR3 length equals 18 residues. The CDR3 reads CASSLDLPLDIGTDTQYF.